This T cell receptor (beta chain) stems from a study of naive and memory T cell subsets. General study findings and limits: Naive repertoires, especially CD8, held a few larger clonotypes, possibly memory cells re-expressing CD45RA.

An equimolar mix of two oligonucleotides served as the beta constant-region primer for TRBC1 and TRBC2. Four rounds of PCR amplified the ligated cDNA using nested alpha and beta constant-region primers plus SP2. Via MiXCR, TCRdb re-called the UMI-ligation and nested PCR reads, giving one row per CDR3 protein. The sample records around 93,000 distinct CDR3 sequences, over 9% being singletons. Losses at the gene ends were 4 bases for V and 7 bases for J; bases not matched to a gene: 13. Germline CDR1 reads MNHEY; CDR2 reads SVGEGT. There are 15 residues in the CDR3. Note on this clonotype: Its antigen remains unknown.

After CD4 positive bead selection, the CD4-negative fraction gave CD8 T cells. The gene calls are TRBV6-2 or TRBV6-3 and TRBJ2-7, with TRBD1 matching 7 bases. The TCR sequence derives from a human donor in good health. Sequencing was performed on naive CD4+ T cells from blood. CDR3: CASSSQDRKPEEQYF. The DNA for the CDR3 is TGTGCCAGCAGTTCCCAGGACAGGAAACCGGAAGAGCAGTACTTC.